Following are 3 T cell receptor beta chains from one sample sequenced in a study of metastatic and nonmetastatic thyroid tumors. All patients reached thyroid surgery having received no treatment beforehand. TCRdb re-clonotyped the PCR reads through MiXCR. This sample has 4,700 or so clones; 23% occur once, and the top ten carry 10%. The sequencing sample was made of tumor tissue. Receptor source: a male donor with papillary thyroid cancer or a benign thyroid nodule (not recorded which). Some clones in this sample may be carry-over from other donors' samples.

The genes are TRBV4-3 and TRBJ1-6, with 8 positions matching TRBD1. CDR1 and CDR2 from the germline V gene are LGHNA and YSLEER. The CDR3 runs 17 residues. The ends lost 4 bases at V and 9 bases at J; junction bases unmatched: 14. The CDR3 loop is CASSPGWGRGQGSPLHF. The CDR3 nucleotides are TGCGCCAGCAGCCCTGGGTGGGGCAGGGGGCAGGGTTCACCCCTCCACTTT.

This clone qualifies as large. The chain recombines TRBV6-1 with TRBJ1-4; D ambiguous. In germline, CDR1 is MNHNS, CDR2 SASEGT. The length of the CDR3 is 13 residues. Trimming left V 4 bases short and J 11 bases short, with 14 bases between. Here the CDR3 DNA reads TGTGCCAGCAGTGTAACCCGGGAGACTAAACTGTTTTTT. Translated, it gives CASSVTRETKLFF.

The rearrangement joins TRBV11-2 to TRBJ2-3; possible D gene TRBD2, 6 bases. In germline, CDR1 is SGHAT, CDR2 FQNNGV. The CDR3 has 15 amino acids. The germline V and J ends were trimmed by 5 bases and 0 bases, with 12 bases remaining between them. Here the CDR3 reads CASSPSGRSTDTQYF. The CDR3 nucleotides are TGTGCCAGCAGCCCAAGCGGGCGTAGCACAGATACGCAGTATTTT.